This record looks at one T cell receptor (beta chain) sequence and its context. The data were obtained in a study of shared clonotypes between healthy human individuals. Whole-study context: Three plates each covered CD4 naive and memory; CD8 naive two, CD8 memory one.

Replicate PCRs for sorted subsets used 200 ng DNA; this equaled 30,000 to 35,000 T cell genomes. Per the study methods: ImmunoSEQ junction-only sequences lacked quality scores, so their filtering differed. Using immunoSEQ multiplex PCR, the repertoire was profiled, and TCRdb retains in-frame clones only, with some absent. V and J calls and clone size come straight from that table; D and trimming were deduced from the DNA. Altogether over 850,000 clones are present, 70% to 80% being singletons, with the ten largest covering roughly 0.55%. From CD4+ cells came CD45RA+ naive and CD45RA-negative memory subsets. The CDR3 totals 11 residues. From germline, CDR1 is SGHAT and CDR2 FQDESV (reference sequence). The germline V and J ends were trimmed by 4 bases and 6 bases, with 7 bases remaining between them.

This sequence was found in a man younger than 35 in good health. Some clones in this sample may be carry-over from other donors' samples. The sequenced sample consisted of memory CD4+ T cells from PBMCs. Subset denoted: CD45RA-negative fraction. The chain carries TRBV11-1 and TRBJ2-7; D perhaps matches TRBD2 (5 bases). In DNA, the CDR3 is TGTGCCAGCAGCTCGGCGGGCGAGCAGTACTTC. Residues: CASSSAGEQYF.